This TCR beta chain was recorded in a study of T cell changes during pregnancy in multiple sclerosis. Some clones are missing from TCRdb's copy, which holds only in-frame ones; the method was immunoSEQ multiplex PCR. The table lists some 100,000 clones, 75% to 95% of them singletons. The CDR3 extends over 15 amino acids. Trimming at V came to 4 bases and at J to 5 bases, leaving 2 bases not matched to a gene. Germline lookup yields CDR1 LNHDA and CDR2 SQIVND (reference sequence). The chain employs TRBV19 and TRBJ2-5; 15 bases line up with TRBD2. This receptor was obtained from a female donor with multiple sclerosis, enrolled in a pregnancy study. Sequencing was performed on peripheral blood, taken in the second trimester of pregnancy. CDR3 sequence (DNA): TGTGCCAGTAGTACCGGACTAGCGGGAGGGGAGACCCAGTACTTC. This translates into CASSTGLAGGETQYF.